These T cell receptor beta chains were read from a single sample in a study of read filtering for tumor transcriptome and immune sequencing. MiXCR was run by TCRdb on the reads, yielding one entry per CDR3 protein. The sample lists fewer than 100,000 distinct CDR3 sequences, 9% to 15% occurring once. Sequenced material: a population of CD138-negative cells sorted from bone marrow. These receptors originate from a donor older than 35 with multiple myeloma. The CDR3 runs from the conserved cysteine through the conserved F or W. The D gene is left open where the match is weak. Clone size is given for some rows only: seen once, a few or many times, or a class if the clone is expanded.

CDR3 DNA	CDR3 protein	clone size	V gene	D gene	J gene
TGTGCCAGCAGTGCCGGGACAGTCAATCATAACTATGGCTACACCTTC	CASSAGTVNHNYGYTF	many	TRBV6-1	TRBD1	TRBJ1-2
TGTGCCAGCATCATCAGTGGCCAGGCGGGGGCACCCCTCCACTTT	CASIISGQAGAPLHF	many	TRBV28	.	TRBJ1-6
TGCAGTGCTATACGAGACCGTTTGGATGAGCAGTTCTTC	CSAIRDRLDEQFF	many	TRBV20-1	.	TRBJ2-1
TGCGCCAGCAGCACACCACTAGCGGGAAGCTCCTACAATGGGCAGTTCTTC	CASSTPLAGSSYNGQFF	many	TRBV4-1	TRBD2	TRBJ2-1
TGTGCCACCACACGACTACAGGGGGCCACCGGGGAGCTGTTTTTT	CATTRLQGATGELFF	many	TRBV7-2	TRBD1	TRBJ2-2
TGTGCCAGCAGCCAAGGGCTAGTGGGGAACACCGGGGAGCTGTTTTTT	CASSQGLVGNTGELFF	many	TRBV3-1	.	TRBJ2-2
TGTGCCAGCAGCTTAGGGACAGGGGTTAATGAAAAACTGTTTTTT	CASSLGTGVNEKLFF	few	TRBV7-9	TRBD1	TRBJ1-4
TGCGCCAGCAGCCAAGCCGGGACTAGCGGAAACAATGAGCAGTTCTTC	CASSQAGTSGNNEQFF	many	TRBV5-1	TRBD2	TRBJ2-1
TGTGCCAGCAGCTTACCCAGGGGAGTAGGGACTGAAGCTTTCTTT	CASSLPRGVGTEAFF	many	TRBV28	.	TRBJ1-1
TGTGCCAGCTCCTGGGAGGGACTGAAAGCCTACAATGAGCAGTTCTTC	CASSWEGLKAYNEQFF	many	TRBV12-3/TRBV12-4	TRBD2	TRBJ2-1
TGTGCCAGCACCCCCCGGGCCCTCTCCTACGAGCAGTACTTC	CASTPRALSYEQYF	many	TRBV6-2/TRBV6-3	.	TRBJ2-7
TGTGCCATCAGCCGGGACAGGGAACAGCCCCAGCATTTT	CAISRDREQPQHF	many	TRBV10-3	TRBD1	TRBJ1-5
TGCAGTACTAGAGATCAATCAGGGGCCGAGACCCAGTACTTC	CSTRDQSGAETQYF	.	TRBV20-1	.	TRBJ2-5
TGTGCCAGCATGGGACTGACTAGCGGGAGAGACAATGAGCAGTTCTTC	CASMGLTSGRDNEQFF	few	TRBV2	TRBD2	TRBJ2-1
TGTGCCAGCAGCATAGTGAGGACTAGCGGTCCCTACGAGCAGTACTTC	CASSIVRTSGPYEQYF	many	TRBV3-1	TRBD2	TRBJ2-7
TGTGCCAGCAGCTCGACAGGGGACGAGCAGTACTTC	CASSSTGDEQYF	many	TRBV5-5	TRBD1	TRBJ2-7
TGTGCCACCCGGGGGGCAACCTCTGGAAACACCATATATTTT	CATRGATSGNTIYF	many	TRBV12-3/TRBV12-4	.	TRBJ1-3
TGTGCCAGCAGCTTAGCGAGTGGGACTAGCAATGAGCAGTTCTTC	CASSLASGTSNEQFF	many	TRBV7-9	TRBD2	TRBJ2-1
TGTGCCAGTAGACAGCAAAGCGGGAGTCTCAACAATGAGCAGTTCTTC	CASRQQSGSLNNEQFF	many	TRBV19	TRBD2	TRBJ2-1
TGTGCCAGCAGTTCCCTAGCGGGAGTAGTGCAGTTCTTC	CASSSLAGVVQFF	many	TRBV6-2/TRBV6-3	TRBD2	TRBJ2-1
TGTGCCAGCAGCTTAGTAGGGCTCCAGCCCCAGCATTTT	CASSLVGLQPQHF	many	TRBV7-2	.	TRBJ1-5
TGCGCCAGCAGCTTGAGCCACGGGGAGGAGACCCAGTACTTC	CASSLSHGEETQYF	few	TRBV5-1	.	TRBJ2-5
TGTGCCAGCAGCTTTACAAGCGGGACCGTCTACAATGAGCAGTTCTTC	CASSFTSGTVYNEQFF	.	TRBV12-3/TRBV12-4	TRBD2	TRBJ2-1
TGCAGCGTTGAAGATGGGACTAGCGGGAGTGATACGCAGTATTTT	CSVEDGTSGSDTQYF	few	TRBV29-1	TRBD2	TRBJ2-3
TGTGCCAGCAGTTGGAATAGCGGGAGGGCATCGGAGACCCAGTACTTC	CASSWNSGRASETQYF	many	TRBV12-3/TRBV12-4	TRBD2	TRBJ2-5
TGTGCCAGCTCACCTCGCGACGGGGCAGGGGGCACAGATACGCAGTATTTT	CASSPRDGAGGTDTQYF	.	TRBV18	.	TRBJ2-3
TGCAGCGTTGGTGGGACGGCATCTGGGGCCAACGTCCTGACTTTC	CSVGGTASGANVLTF	.	TRBV29-1	.	TRBJ2-6
TGTGCCAGCAGGGAAAGGCGGAACACCGGGGAGCTGTTTTTT	CASRERRNTGELFF	many	TRBV12-3/TRBV12-4	.	TRBJ2-2
TGTGCCAGCAGCAAGACCGGACTAGCGACAGATACGCAGTATTTT	CASSKTGLATDTQYF	many	TRBV7-8	TRBD2	TRBJ2-3
TGCAGTGCTCCCGGGACTAGCGGGTTGAACACCGGGGAGCTGTTTTTT	CSAPGTSGLNTGELFF	many	TRBV20-1	TRBD2	TRBJ2-2
TGTGCCAGCAGCTTAGTTTTTGGCGGGAGAGAGACCCAGTACTTC	CASSLVFGGRETQYF	many	TRBV7-2	TRBD2	TRBJ2-5
TGCGCCAGCAGTGAGTCACAGGGGGATGGAAATCAGCCCCAGCATTTT	CASSESQGDGNQPQHF	many	TRBV10-2	TRBD1	TRBJ1-5
TGTGCCAGCAGTCAGGGGGCCTACGAGCAGTACTTC	CASSQGAYEQYF	.	TRBV12-3/TRBV12-4	TRBD1	TRBJ2-7
TGTGCCAGCAGTATGGGACTTGCGAACCCTGGGGCCAACGTCCTGACTTTC	CASSMGLANPGANVLTF	.	TRBV6-2/TRBV6-3	.	TRBJ2-6
TGTGCCAGCAGCCTGGCTGGGGTGGCCAAAAACATTCAGTACTTC	CASSLAGVAKNIQYF	many	TRBV5-5	.	TRBJ2-4
TGCAGCGTTCTAACGGGGGGCACAGATACGCAGTATTTT	CSVLTGGTDTQYF	few	TRBV29-1	.	TRBJ2-3
TGCAGCGTTATTTCCGACAGAGAGTCGAGCTCTGGGGCCAACGTCCTGACTTTC	CSVISDRESSSGANVLTF	many	TRBV29-1	.	TRBJ2-6
TGCAGCGTTGTACAGCGGGGGTCCTACAATGAGCAGTTCTTC	CSVVQRGSYNEQFF	many	TRBV29-1	TRBD2	TRBJ2-1
TGTGCCAGTAAGTGGGATGGGATATTGGACTATGGCTACACCTTC	CASKWDGILDYGYTF	many	TRBV19	.	TRBJ1-2
TGCAGTGCTGAAAGGACAGGGTCCTACGAGCAGTACTTC	CSAERTGSYEQYF	.	TRBV20-1	TRBD1	TRBJ2-7
TGTGCCAGCAGTCAACCAGACGGTTTTGGCTACACCTTC	CASSQPDGFGYTF	.	TRBV9	.	TRBJ1-2
TGCAGTGCTAGAGGAGGCCCTGTGTTCTACGAGCAGTACTTC	CSARGGPVFYEQYF	few	TRBV20-1	.	TRBJ2-7
TGTGCCTGGAACCCCGGGACTAGTAACAATGAGCAGTTCTTC	CAWNPGTSNNEQFF	many	TRBV30	TRBD2	TRBJ2-1
TGTGCCTGGAGTGTGGGGGATACGCAGTATTTT	CAWSVGDTQYF	many	TRBV30	.	TRBJ2-3
TGTGCCAGCAGCTTGGATCCGGGCGGCGGGGAGCTGTTTTTT	CASSLDPGGGELFF	.	TRBV7-9	.	TRBJ2-2
TGCAGCGTCGTGGGAAGGGGACAGGGAGTGATGAAGACCCAGTACTTC	CSVVGRGQGVMKTQYF	many	TRBV29-1	TRBD1	TRBJ2-5
TGTGCCAGTCGGGCGGGGGAGTACGGGTACGAGCAGTACTTC	CASRAGEYGYEQYF	many	TRBV27	TRBD2	TRBJ2-7
TGCGCCAGCAGCCTATGGAGGACAGGGGGCGACGAGCAGTACTTC	CASSLWRTGGDEQYF	few	TRBV5-1	TRBD1	TRBJ2-7
TGCGCCAGCAGCCAAGAGGCGACTATCCAAGAGACCCAGTACTTC	CASSQEATIQETQYF	many	TRBV4-1	.	TRBJ2-5
TGCGCCAGCAGCCGCAGGACAGGGGAGGGTAATGAGCAGTTCTTC	CASSRRTGEGNEQFF	.	TRBV5-1	TRBD1	TRBJ2-1
TGTGCCAGCAGCAAAGTCGGGGGACCGGTCTCCTACGAGCAGTACTTC	CASSKVGGPVSYEQYF	.	TRBV21-1	.	TRBJ2-7
TGCGCCAGCAGCTCACAGGGAGTTACTGAAGCTTTCTTT	CASSSQGVTEAFF	many	TRBV5-1	.	TRBJ1-1
TGCGCCAGCAGCTTGGGACTAGCGGGAAGTGAGCAGTTCTTC	CASSLGLAGSEQFF	many	TRBV5-1	TRBD2	TRBJ2-1
TGCGCCAGCAGCCAGGGACTCAGCACAGATACGCAGTATTTT	CASSQGLSTDTQYF	many	TRBV5-1	.	TRBJ2-3